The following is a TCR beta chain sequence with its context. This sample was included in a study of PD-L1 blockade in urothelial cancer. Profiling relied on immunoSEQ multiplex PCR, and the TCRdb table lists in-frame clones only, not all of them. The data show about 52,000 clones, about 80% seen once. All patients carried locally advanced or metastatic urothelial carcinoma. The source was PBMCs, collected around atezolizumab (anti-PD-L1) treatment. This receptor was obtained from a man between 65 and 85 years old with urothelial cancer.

CDR3 sequence (DNA): TGCGCCAGCAGCTTGGGGGGATCGGGACAGGGGACCCCCCTCCACTTT. It translates to CASSLGGSGQGTPLHF. The J gene is TRBJ1-6, the V gene TRBV5-1, with 10 bases that match TRBD1. The CDR3 spans 16 residues. V shed 0 bases and J 13 bases; nucleotides not matched to a gene: 10. Germline CDR1 SGHRS, CDR2 YFSETQ.